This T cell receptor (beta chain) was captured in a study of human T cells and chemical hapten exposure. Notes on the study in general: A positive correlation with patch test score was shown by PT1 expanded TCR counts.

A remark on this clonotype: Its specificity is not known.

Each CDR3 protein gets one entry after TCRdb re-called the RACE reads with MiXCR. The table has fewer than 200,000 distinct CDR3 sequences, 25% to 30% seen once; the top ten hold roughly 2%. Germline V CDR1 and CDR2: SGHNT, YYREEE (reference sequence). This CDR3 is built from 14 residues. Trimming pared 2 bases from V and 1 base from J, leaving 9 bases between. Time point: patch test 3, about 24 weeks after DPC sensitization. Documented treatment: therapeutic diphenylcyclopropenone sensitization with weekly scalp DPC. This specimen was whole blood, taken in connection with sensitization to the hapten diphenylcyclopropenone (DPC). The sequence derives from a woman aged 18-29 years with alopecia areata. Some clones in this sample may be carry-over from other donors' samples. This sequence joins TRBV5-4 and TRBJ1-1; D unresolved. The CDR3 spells CASSLGRENTEAFF. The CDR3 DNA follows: TGTGCCAGCAGCTTAGGAAGGGAGAACACTGAAGCTTTCTTT. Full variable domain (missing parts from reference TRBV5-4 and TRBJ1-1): ETGVTQSPTHLIKTRGQQVTLRCSSQSGHNTVSWYQQALGQGPQFIFQYYREEENGRGNFPPRFSGLQFPNYSSELNVNALELDDSALYLCASSLGRENTEAFFGQGTRLTVV.